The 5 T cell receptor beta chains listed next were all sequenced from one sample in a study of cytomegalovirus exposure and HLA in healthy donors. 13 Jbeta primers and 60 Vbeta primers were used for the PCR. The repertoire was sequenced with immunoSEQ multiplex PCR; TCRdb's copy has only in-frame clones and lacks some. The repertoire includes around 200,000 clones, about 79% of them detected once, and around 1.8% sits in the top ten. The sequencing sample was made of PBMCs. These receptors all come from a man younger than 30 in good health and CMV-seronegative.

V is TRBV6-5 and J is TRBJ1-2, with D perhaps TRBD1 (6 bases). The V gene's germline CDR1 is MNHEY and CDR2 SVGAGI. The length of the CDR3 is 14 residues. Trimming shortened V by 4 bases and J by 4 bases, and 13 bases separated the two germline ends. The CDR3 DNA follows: TGTGCCAGCAGTTTCCTGACAGGCAGCTATGGCTACACCTTC. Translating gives CASSFLTGSYGYTF.

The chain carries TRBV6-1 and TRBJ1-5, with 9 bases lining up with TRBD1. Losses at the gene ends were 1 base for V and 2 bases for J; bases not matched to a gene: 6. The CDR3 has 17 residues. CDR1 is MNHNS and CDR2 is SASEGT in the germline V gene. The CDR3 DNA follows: TGTGCCAGCAGTGAAGTCGAACAGGGGGCTGGCAATCAGCCCCAGCATTTT. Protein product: CASSEVEQGAGNQPQHF.

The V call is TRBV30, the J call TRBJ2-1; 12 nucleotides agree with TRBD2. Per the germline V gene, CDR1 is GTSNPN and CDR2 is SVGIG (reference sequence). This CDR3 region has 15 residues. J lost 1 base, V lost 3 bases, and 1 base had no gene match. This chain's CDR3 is CAWRTSGGSYNEQFF. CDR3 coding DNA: TGTGCCTGGAGGACTAGCGGGGGTTCCTACAATGAGCAGTTCTTC.

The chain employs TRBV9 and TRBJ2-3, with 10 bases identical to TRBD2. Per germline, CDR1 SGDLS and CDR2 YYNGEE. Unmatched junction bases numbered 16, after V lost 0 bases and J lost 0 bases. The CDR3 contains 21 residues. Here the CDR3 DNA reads TGTGCCAGCAGCGTAGGGGCAACTAGCGGGAATTTTTATTCTAGCACAGATACGCAGTATTTT. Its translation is CASSVGATSGNFYSSTDTQYF. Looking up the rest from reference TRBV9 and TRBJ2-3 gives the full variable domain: DSGVTQTPKHLITATGQRVTLRCSPRSGDLSVYWYQQSLDQGLQFLIQYYNGEERAKGNILERFSAQQFPDLHSELNLSSLELGDSALYFCASSVGATSGNFYSSTDTQYFGPGTRLTVL.

CDR3 sequence (DNA): TGTGCCTGGAGTGTCGGGGCGGGAGGGCTTACCGAGACCCAGTACTTC. Amino acids: CAWSVGAGGLTETQYF. V and J are TRBV30 and TRBJ2-5; 9 bases line up with TRBD2. The V and J ends lost 0 bases and 5 bases, in that order; junction bases with no gene match: 10. Germline-derived CDR1 and CDR2 are GTSNPN and SVGIG (reference sequence). This CDR3 is 16 amino acids long.